This T cell receptor beta chain was captured by sequencing in a study of blood T cell repertoires in COVID-19 (TCRdb year 2020). In terms of the full investigation: Collaborator samples came from the United States, Italy and Spain and covered acute and convalescent phases of COVID-19. The material from the prospective study consisted of cDNA or gDNA derived from T cells, B-cell-depleted T cells, or PBMCs. Deeply sampled blood TCRbeta repertoires from subjects exposed to, actively infected with, or recovered from COVID-19 were included in the dataset. A freely available public database, intended as a resource for researchers studying the immune response to SARS-CoV-2, is where the repertoires were released. Samples were obtained from the ongoing ImmuneRACE study (first 160 participants) and from 1,000 to 1,500 subjects provided by 6 global collaborators. The sample metadata nearly always contained a de-identified subject ID, COVID-19 status, age in years and sex. Where available, HLA class I and class II types were obtained from metadata supplied by the sample provider rather than from assay-based typing.

Samples from volunteer blood donors who had recovered from COVID-19 were contributed by a second Seattle source. The collaborating institutions used their own protocols to collect whole blood in K2EDTA tubes. For TCRbeta analysis, collaborators shipped samples as frozen whole blood, isolated PBMCs, or DNA extracted from either of those sample types. CDR1 and CDR2 are drawn from the germline V gene: KGHDR, SFDVKD. The CDR3 numbers 14 residues from cysteine through phenylalanine. The retained sequence is limited to the CDR3, 42 bases, with the frame set at the first base. The junction shows trimming of 5 bases on V and 8 bases on J, and the gene matches do not reach 6 bases of it. The research as a whole found: The quantity of clinical and demographic metadata differed by source and by participant and was supplied without curation.

The immunoSEQ Assay, a bias-controlled multiplex PCR, was used to amplify TCRbeta CDR3 regions from genomic DNA. In the original analysis: Nucleated cell counts per sample were estimated from amplification of reference gene primers within the assay. To quantify the absolute abundance of each unique TCRbeta CDR3 rearrangement, sequence reads were collapsed and filtered. For each sample, productive Simpson clonality was calculated as the square root of Simpson's diversity index across productive rearrangements. TCRdb obtained this table from immuneACCESS and retained in-frame rearrangements with V and J assigned. These tables miss some clones; where compared with another copy, unresolved V genes account for less than half of the shortfall, and the remainder is unexplained. V, J and clone size reflect that table, while D and trimming were determined from the DNA. The sample data list 250,000 to 300,000 clones, and 88% of these were observed just once. Of the sample, 0.95% to 1% falls within the top ten clones.

Points on this clone: It has no known antigen specificity. No clone much larger than this one lies a single base away; base qualities are absent.

Sample: peripheral blood. The receptor's source is a middle-aged woman who had recovered from COVID-19. The chain is encoded by TRBV24-1 joined to TRBJ2-1, with 9 bases aligning to TRBD2. The bases are TGTGCCACCAGTGGGGCGGGAGGGCAGGATGAGCAGTTCTTC. The encoded protein is CATSGAGGQDEQFF.